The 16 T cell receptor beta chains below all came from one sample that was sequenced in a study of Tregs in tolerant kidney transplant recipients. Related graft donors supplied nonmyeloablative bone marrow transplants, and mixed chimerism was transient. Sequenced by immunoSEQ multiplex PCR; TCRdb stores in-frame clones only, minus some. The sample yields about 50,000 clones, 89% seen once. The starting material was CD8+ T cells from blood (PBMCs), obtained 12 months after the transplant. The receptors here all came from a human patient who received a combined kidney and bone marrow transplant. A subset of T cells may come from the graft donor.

The CDR3 DNA is TGTGCCAGCAGTTTAGCGGCCGGGGAGTTCGATCAGCCCCAGCATTTT. It codes for CASSLAAGEFDQPQHF. This chain uses TRBV27 with TRBJ1-5; no firm D call. V was pared by 2 bases and J by 5 bases, with 16 bases between. Germline V gene lookup returns CDR1 MNHEY and CDR2 SMNVEV (reference sequence). The CDR3 is 16 residues long.

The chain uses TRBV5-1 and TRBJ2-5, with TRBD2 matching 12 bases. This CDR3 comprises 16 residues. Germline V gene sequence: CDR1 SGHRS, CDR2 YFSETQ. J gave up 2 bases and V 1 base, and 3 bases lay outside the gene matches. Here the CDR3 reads CASSLWTSGAQETQYF. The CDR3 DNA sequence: TGCGCCAGCAGCTTGTGGACTAGCGGGGCGCAAGAGACCCAGTACTTC. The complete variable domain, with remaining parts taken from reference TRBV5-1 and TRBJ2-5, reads KAGVTQTPRYLIKTRGQQVTLSCSPISGHRSVSWYQQTPGQGLQFLFEYFSETQRNKGNFPGRFSGRQFSNSRSEMNVSTLELGDSALYLCASSLWTSGAQETQYFGPGTRLLVL.

The CDR3 loop reads CASSFTSDEQFF. CDR3 coding DNA: TGTGCCAGCAGCTTTACTAGTGATGAGCAGTTCTTC. The chain links TRBV13 to TRBJ2-1, with D possibly being TRBD2 (5 bases). Germline CDR1 is PRHDT and CDR2 is FYEKMQ (reference sequence). The CDR3 contains 12 residues. V gave up 3 bases and J gave up 8 bases, with 8 bases separating them.

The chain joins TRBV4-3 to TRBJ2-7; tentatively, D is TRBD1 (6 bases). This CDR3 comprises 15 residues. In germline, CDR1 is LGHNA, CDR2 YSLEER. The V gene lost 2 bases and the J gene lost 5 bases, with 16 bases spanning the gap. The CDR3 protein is CASSQWKQGVNEQYF. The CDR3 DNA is TGCGCCAGCAGCCAATGGAAACAGGGTGTCAACGAGCAGTACTTC.

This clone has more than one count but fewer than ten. CDR3 in amino acids: CASPGAYSGNTIYF. CDR3 nucleotides: TGTGCTTCTCCGGGTGCCTACTCTGGAAACACCATATATTTT. The rearrangement joins TRBV12-2 to TRBJ1-3. TRBV12-2 is marked as a pseudogene. This CDR3 region has 14 residues.

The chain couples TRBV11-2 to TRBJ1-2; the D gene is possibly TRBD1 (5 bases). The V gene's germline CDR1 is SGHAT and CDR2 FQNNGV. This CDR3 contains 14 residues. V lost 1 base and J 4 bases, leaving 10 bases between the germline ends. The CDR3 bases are TGTGCCAGCAGCTTAGTCGGCGGGGGCTATGGCTACACCTTC. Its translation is CASSLVGGGYGYTF.

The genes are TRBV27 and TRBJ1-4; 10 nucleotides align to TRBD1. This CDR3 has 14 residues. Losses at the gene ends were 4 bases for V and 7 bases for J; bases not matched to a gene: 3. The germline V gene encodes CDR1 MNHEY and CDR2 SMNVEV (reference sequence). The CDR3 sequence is CASSWTGGGEKLFF. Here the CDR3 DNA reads TGTGCCAGCAGTTGGACAGGGGGGGGTGAAAAACTGTTTTTT.

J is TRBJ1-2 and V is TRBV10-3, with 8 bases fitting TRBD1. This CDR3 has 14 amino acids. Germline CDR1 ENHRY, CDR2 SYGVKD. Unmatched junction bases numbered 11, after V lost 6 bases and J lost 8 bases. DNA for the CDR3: TGTGCCATCAGCGGGTTAATGGACAGGGAAGGCTACACCTTC. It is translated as CAISGLMDREGYTF.

CDR3 bases: TGTGCCAGCAGTGAAGCGTTTGGAGCGGGAGGGCCAGATACGCAGTATTTT. Amino acids: CASSEAFGAGGPDTQYF. The rearrangement joins TRBV2 to TRBJ2-3; 10 bases map to TRBD2. The V and J ends lost 0 bases and 4 bases, in that order; junction bases with no gene match: 7. There are 17 residues in the CDR3. Germline-derived CDR1 and CDR2 are SNHLY and FYNNEI.

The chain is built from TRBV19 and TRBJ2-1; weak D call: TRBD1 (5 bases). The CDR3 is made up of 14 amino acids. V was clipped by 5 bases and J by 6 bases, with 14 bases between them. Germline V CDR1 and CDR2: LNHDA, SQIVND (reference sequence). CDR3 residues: CASSDVGLGNEQFF. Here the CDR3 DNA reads TGTGCCAGTAGTGACGTGGGGCTTGGCAATGAGCAGTTCTTC.

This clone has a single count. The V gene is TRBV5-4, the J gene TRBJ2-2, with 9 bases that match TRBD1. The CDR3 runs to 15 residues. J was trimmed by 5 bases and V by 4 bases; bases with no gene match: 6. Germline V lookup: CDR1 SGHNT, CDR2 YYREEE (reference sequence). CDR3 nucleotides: TGTGCCAGCAGCCCCGGGACAGGGACGACCGGGGAGCTGTTTTTT. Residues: CASSPGTGTTGELFF.

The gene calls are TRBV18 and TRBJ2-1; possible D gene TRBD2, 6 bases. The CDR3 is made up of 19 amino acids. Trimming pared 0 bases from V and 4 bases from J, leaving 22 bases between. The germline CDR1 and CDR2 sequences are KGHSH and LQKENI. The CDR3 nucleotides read TGTGCCAGCTCACCACCGAGGGAGGAGGCAAGGCAATATTACAATGAGCAGTTCTTC. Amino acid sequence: CASSPPREEARQYYNEQFF. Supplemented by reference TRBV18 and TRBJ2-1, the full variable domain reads NAGVMQNPRHLVRRRGQEARLRCSPMKGHSHVYWYRQLPEEGLKFMVYLQKENIIDESGMPKERFSAEFPKEGPSILRIQQVVRGDSAAYFCASSPPREEARQYYNEQFFGPGTRLTVL.

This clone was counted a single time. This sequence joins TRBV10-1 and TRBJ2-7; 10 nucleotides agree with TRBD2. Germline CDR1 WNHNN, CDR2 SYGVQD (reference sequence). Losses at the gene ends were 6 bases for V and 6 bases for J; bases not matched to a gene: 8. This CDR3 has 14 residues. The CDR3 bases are TGCGCCAGCAGGGCCGGGACTAGCGTTCGCGAGCAGTACTTC. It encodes CASRAGTSVREQYF.

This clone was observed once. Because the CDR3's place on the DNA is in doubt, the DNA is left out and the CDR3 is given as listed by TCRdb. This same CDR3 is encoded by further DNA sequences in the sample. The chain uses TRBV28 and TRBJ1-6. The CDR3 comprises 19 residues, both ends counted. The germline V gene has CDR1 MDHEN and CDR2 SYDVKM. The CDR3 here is CASSTSTSGEGTYNSPLHF.

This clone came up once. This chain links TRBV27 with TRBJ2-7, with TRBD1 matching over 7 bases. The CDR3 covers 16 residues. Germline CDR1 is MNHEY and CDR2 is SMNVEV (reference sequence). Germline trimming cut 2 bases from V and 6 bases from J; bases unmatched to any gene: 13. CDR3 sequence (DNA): TGTGCCAGCAGTTTAGTTTGTAAGGGGGCAGGGTGCGAGCAGTACTTC. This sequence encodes CASSLVCKGAGCEQYF.

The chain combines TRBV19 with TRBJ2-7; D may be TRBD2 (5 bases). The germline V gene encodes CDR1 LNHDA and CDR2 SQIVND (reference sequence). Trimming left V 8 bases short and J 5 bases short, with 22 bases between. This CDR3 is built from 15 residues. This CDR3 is CASGWTGNTMDEQYF. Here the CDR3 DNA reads TGTGCCAGTGGTTGGACTGGGAATACGATGGACGAGCAGTACTTC.